The 8 T cell receptor beta chains reported below all come from one sample, sequenced in a study of blood T cell repertoires in COVID-19. Generated by immunoSEQ multiplex PCR, the TCRdb table keeps only in-frame clones and is missing some. The sample has about 73,000 clones; about 86% are singletons. The sample was peripheral blood. These receptors were taken from a human donor in a cohort sampled during active COVID-19.

The CDR3 DNA is TGTGCCAGCACCCCCCGGGGAATCTCCTACAATGAGCAGTTCTTC. It is translated as CASTPRGISYNEQFF. The rearrangement joins TRBV3-1 (or the pseudogene TRBV3-2) to TRBJ2-1; perhaps TRBD2 as D (5 bases). With 7 bases removed from V and 0 bases from J, the gap between germline ends came to 13 bases. Germline loops: CDR1 LGHDT, CDR2 YNNKEL (reference sequence). The CDR3 length is 15 residues.

This chain uses TRBV3-1 (or the pseudogene TRBV3-2) with TRBJ1-5; 8 bases are shared with TRBD1. The ends lost 4 bases at V and 3 bases at J; junction bases unmatched: 5. Looked up from germline, CDR1 is LGHDT and CDR2 is YNNKEL (reference sequence). The CDR3 extends over 15 amino acids. Here the CDR3 reads CASSPQGANNQPQHF. In DNA, the CDR3 is TGTGCCAGCAGCCCGCAGGGGGCGAACAATCAGCCCCAGCATTTT.

The chain carries TRBV6-2 or TRBV6-3 and TRBJ2-3, with D possibly matching TRBD1 (6 bases). CDR3 size: 17 residues. Germline V gene sequence: CDR1 MNHEY, CDR2 SVGEGT. The V end lost 4 bases, the J end lost 0 bases, and 17 bases lay between the germline ends. The CDR3, as DNA: TGTGCCAGCAGTTCCGGGACACCTTATTCTAGCACAGATACGCAGTATTTT. Translation gives CASSSGTPYSSTDTQYF.

The chain recombines TRBV5-1 with TRBJ2-5; 16 nucleotides align to TRBD2. Trimming removed 2 bases from V and 5 bases from J; junction bases left unmatched: 6. There are 17 residues in the CDR3. Germline lookup yields CDR1 SGHRS and CDR2 YFSETQ. The CDR3 is CASSFGTSGGAAETQYF. CDR3 sequence (DNA): TGCGCCAGCAGCTTTGGGACTAGCGGGGGGGCCGCGGAGACCCAGTACTTC.

The chain has TRBV4-1 and TRBJ2-3; TRBD1 might be the D (5 bases). This CDR3 has 15 residues. The V gene's germline CDR1 is MGHRA and CDR2 YSYEKL. Trimming stripped 0 bases from V and 6 bases from J, with 13 bases between. The CDR3 loop reads CASSQDQTAWDTQYF. The CDR3 coding sequence is TGCGCCAGCAGCCAAGATCAGACAGCATGGGATACGCAGTATTTT.

This clone was picked up a small number of times. The V and J genes are TRBV15 and TRBJ2-7, with no clear D. This CDR3 spans 16 amino acids. V gave up 0 bases and J gave up 5 bases, with 17 bases separating them. CDR1 is LNHNV and CDR2 is YYDKDF in the germline V gene (reference sequence). For the CDR3, the DNA is TGTGCCACCAGCAGAGATTTGCCTAGAGCTGTTCACGAGCAGTACTTC. Protein sequence: CATSRDLPRAVHEQYF.

The chain employs TRBV18 and TRBJ2-2, with D possibly matching TRBD1 (6 bases). The germline CDR1 and CDR2 sequences are KGHSH and LQKENI. V was clipped by 4 bases and J by 1 base, with 13 bases between them. The CDR3 totals 16 residues. CDR3 sequence reads: CASSRIRGQNTGELFF. The CDR3 nucleotides are TGTGCCAGCTCACGGATCAGGGGACAGAACACCGGGGAGCTGTTTTTT.

This clone was picked up many times. The chain has TRBV28 and TRBJ1-3; 7 bases match TRBD1. J lost 2 bases, V lost 5 bases, and 6 bases had no gene match. There are 15 residues in the CDR3. Germline CDR1 and CDR2: MDHEN and SYDVKM. The CDR3 reads CASSVRDSPGNTIYF. Written as DNA, the CDR3 is TGTGCCAGCAGTGTCCGGGACAGCCCTGGAAACACCATATATTTT.